This TCR beta chain originates from a study of blood T cell repertoires in COVID-19. Study as a whole: Researchers got acute and convalescent COVID-19 samples from the United States, Italy and Spain.

V gave up 6 bases and J gave up 1 base, with 12 bases separating them. Per the germline V gene, CDR1 is KGHDR and CDR2 is SFDVKD. There are 15 residues in the CDR3. Produced via immunoSEQ multiplex PCR; TCRdb's table is partial and in-frame only. The sample holds 150,000 to 200,000 clones, around 85% seen once. Sequencing was performed on peripheral blood. V and J are TRBV24-1 and TRBJ1-5; no clear D. This TCR came from a man between 50 and 59 years old with active or convalescent COVID-19. The CDR3 DNA reads as TGTGCCACCAGTTCATCGAGGGAAAGCAATCAGCCCCAGCATTTT. It translates to CATSSSRESNQPQHF.